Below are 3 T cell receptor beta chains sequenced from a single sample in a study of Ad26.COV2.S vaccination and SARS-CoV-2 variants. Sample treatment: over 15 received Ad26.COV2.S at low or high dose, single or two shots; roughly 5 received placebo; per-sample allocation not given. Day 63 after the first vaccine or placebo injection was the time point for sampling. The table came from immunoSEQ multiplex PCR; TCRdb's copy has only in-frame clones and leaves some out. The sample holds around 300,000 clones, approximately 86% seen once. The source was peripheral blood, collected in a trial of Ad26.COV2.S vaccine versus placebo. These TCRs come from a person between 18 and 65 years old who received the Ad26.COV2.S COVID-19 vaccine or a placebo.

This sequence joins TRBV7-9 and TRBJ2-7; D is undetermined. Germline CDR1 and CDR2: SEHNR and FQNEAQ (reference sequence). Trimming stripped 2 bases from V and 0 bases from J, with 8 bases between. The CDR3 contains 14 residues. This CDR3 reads CASSLPQSSYEQYF. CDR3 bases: TGTGCCAGCAGCTTACCCCAGAGCTCCTACGAGCAGTACTTC.

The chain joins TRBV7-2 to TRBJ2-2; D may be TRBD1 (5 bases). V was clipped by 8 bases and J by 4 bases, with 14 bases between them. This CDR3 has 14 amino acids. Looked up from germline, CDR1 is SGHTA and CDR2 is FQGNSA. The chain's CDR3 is CASHPPDITGELFF. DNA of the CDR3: TGTGCCAGCCACCCCCCGGACATCACCGGGGAGCTGTTTTTT. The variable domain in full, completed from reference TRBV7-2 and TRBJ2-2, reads GAGVSQSPSNKVTEKGKDVELRCDPISGHTALYWYRQSLGQGLEFLIYFQGNSAPDKSGLPSDRFSAERTGGSVSTLTIQRTQQEDSAVYLCASHPPDITGELFFGEGSRLTVL.

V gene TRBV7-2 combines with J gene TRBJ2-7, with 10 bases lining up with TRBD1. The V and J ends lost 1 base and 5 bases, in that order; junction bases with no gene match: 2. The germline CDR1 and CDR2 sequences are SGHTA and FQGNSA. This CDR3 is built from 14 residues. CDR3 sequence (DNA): TGTGCCAGCAGCTTAGGGGACAGGGGCCACGAGCAGTACTTC. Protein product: CASSLGDRGHEQYF.